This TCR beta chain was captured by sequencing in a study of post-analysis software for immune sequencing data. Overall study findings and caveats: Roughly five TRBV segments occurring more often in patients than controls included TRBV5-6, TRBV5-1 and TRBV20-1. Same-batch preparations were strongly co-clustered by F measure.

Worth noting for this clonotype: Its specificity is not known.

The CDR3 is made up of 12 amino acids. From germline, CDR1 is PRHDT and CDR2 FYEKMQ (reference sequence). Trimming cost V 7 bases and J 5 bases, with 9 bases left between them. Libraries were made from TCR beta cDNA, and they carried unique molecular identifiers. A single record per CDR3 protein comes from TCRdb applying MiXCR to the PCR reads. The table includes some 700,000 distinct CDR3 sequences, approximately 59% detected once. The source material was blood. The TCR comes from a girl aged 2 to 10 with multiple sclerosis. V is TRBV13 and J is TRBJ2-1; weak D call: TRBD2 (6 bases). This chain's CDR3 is CASTGGNNEQFF. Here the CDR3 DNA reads TGTGCCAGCACCGGGGGAAACAATGAGCAGTTCTTC.